A single sample is the source of the 15 T cell receptor beta chains below, sequenced in a study of persistence of HIV-infected CD4 T cells. The antigens of these receptors remain unknown. Stimulation used approximately 9.5 ug/mL lysate from CMV-infected fibroblasts. Sorting of responding CD4+ T cells relied on upregulated CD40 ligand together with CD69. The immunoSEQ assay was version 4, run in survey mode. Generated by immunoSEQ multiplex PCR, the TCRdb table keeps only in-frame clones and is missing some. The repertoire holds about 15,000 clones, roughly 71% seen once, with approximately 18% in the top ten. This sample comprised CD4+ T cells sorted from PBMCs after approximately 20-hour stimulation, obtained from a patient who received antiretroviral therapy. The receptors come from an adult man with HIV who was CMV-seropositive.

This clone was seen more than once but under ten times. In the same sample, other DNA sequences code for this CDR3. The chain carries TRBV3-1 (or the pseudogene TRBV3-2) and TRBJ1-1; D is undetermined. V lost 4 bases and J 0 bases, leaving 9 bases between the germline ends. Germline V gene lookup returns CDR1 LGHDT and CDR2 YNNKEL (reference sequence). The CDR3 runs 14 residues. CDR3 bases: TGTGCCAGCAGCCCTACAAGTATGAACACTGAAGCTTTCTTT. This gives the protein CASSPTSMNTEAFF.

The sample holds a few counts of this clone. The rearrangement joins TRBV2 to TRBJ1-2, with TRBD1 matching 7 bases. The CDR3 covers 14 residues. In germline, CDR1 is SNHLY, CDR2 FYNNEI. With 2 bases clipped from V and 5 bases from J, the junction kept 5 bases outside the gene matches. CDR3 sequence (DNA): TGTGCCAGCAGTGAACTGACAGGGCCATATGGCTACACCTTC. Translated: CASSELTGPYGYTF.

This clone was observed a single time. The J gene is TRBJ2-2, the V gene TRBV25-1; TRBD2 might be the D (6 bases). V was clipped by 5 bases and J by 0 bases, with 10 bases between them. The CDR3 covers 15 residues. Looked up from germline, CDR1 is MGHDK and CDR2 is SYGVNS. The CDR3 DNA reads as TGTGCCAGCAGTCGAGCGGGTCCGAACACCGGGGAGCTGTTTTTT. Translation gives CASSRAGPNTGELFF.

In DNA, the CDR3 is TGTGCCAGTAGTACCGGACTAGCGAGGGTCAACGAGCAGTACTTC. Protein sequence: CASSTGLARVNEQYF. J is TRBJ2-7 and V is TRBV19; 9 bases line up with TRBD2. The CDR3 runs to 15 residues. V was pared by 4 bases and J by 5 bases, with 9 bases of the junction left unmatched. Germline V gives CDR1 LNHDA, CDR2 SQIVND (reference sequence).

The genes are TRBV28 and TRBJ2-7; D remains ambiguous. The V end lost 9 bases, the J end lost 5 bases, and 11 bases lay between the germline ends. CDR1 MDHEN and CDR2 SYDVKM come from the germline V gene. The CDR3 has 11 residues. Here the CDR3 reads CASYKGNEQYF. DNA for the CDR3: TGTGCCAGTTACAAGGGTAACGAGCAGTACTTC. The variable domain in full, with the rest retrieved from reference TRBV28 and TRBJ2-7, is DVKVTQSSRYLVKRTGEKVFLECVQDMDHENMFWYRQDPGLGLRLIYFSYDVKMKEKGDIPEGYSVSREKKERFSLILESASTNQTSMYLCASYKGNEQYFGPGTRLTVT.

V gene TRBV7-2 combines with J gene TRBJ2-3, with 7 positions matching TRBD1. CDR3 length: 15 residues. From germline, CDR1 is SGHTA and CDR2 FQGNSA. The J segment lost 0 bases and the V segment lost 3 bases, leaving 3 bases of the junction unmatched. CDR3 sequence reads: CASSLTGLSTDTQYF. CDR3 sequence (DNA): TGTGCCAGCAGCTTGACAGGGCTTAGCACAGATACGCAGTATTTT. Looking up the rest from reference TRBV7-2 and TRBJ2-3 gives the full variable domain: GAGVSQSPSNKVTEKGKDVELRCDPISGHTALYWYRQSLGQGLEFLIYFQGNSAPDKSGLPSDRFSAERTGGSVSTLTIQRTQQEDSAVYLCASSLTGLSTDTQYFGPGTRLTVL.

This clone occurred a few times. This sequence joins TRBV18 and TRBJ1-2; D uncertain. Germline V gene sequence: CDR1 KGHSH, CDR2 LQKENI. CDR3 length: 16 residues. V lost 1 base and J 1 base, leaving 13 bases between the germline ends. The CDR3, as DNA: TGTGCCAGCTCACCACAGGCCGGGAACCTTAACTATGGCTACACCTTC. Its translation is CASSPQAGNLNYGYTF.

The chain combines TRBV2 with TRBJ2-3; D is unresolved. Germline lookup yields CDR1 SNHLY and CDR2 FYNNEI. CDR3 size: 14 residues. Trimming shortened V by 7 bases and J by 0 bases, and 11 bases separated the two germline ends. The DNA of the CDR3 is TGTGCCAGCAAGGGTCAGTATAGCACAGATACGCAGTATTTT. Its protein product is CASKGQYSTDTQYF.

The V gene is TRBV3-1 (or the pseudogene TRBV3-2), the J gene TRBJ1-2; no definite D call. The germline CDR1 and CDR2 sequences are LGHDT and YNNKEL (reference sequence). CDR3 length equals 12 residues. Trimming took off 5 bases at V and 8 bases at J, with 12 bases between the two ends. CDR3 residues: CASSRESGGYTF. In DNA form, the CDR3 reads TGTGCCAGCAGCAGGGAGTCGGGGGGCTACACCTTC.

The chain is built from TRBV10-2 and TRBJ2-3, with D possibly being TRBD1 or TRBD2 (5 bases each). CDR3 size: 15 residues. The germline gives CDR1 WSHSY, CDR2 SAAADI. V dropped 4 bases and J dropped 3 bases, with 14 bases sitting between them. CDR3 coding DNA: TGCGCCAGCAGTGGGAGGTGGCAGGGTACAGATACGCAGTATTTT. Translating gives CASSGRWQGTDTQYF.

Only one count was recorded for this clone. This could be a read error, since a much larger clone is one nucleotide away. The rearrangement joins TRBV27 to TRBJ2-2, with D possibly TRBD1 on 5 matching bases. From germline, CDR1 is MNHEY and CDR2 SMNVEV (reference sequence). Trimming removed 2 bases from V and 0 bases from J, with 7 bases in between. The CDR3 consists of 15 residues. This CDR3 is CASSLRGTNTGELFF. Written as DNA, the CDR3 is TGTGCCAGCAGTTTAAGGGGCACGAACACCGGGGAGCTGTTTTTT.

This clone was detected only a few times. The gene calls are TRBV19 and TRBJ2-2, with D perhaps TRBD2 (5 bases). Deletions cut 2 bases from V and 1 base from J, with 11 bases between. Germline loops: CDR1 LNHDA, CDR2 SQIVND (reference sequence). CDR3 size: 16 residues. The CDR3 loop is CASSITGNQNTGELFF. In nucleotides, the CDR3 is TGTGCCAGTAGTATAACGGGAAATCAGAACACCGGGGAGCTGTTTTTT.

The V gene is TRBV11-2, the J gene TRBJ2-3; tentatively, D is TRBD1 or TRBD2 (5 bases each). V was shortened by 3 bases and J by 3 bases, with 25 bases between the two germline ends. This CDR3 has 19 residues. Looked up from germline, CDR1 is SGHAT and CDR2 is FQNNGV. CDR3 DNA sequence: TGTGCCAGCAGCTTCCCGCTCGGGGACGCCCCCTCGGTTACAGATACGCAGTATTTT. Encoded protein: CASSFPLGDAPSVTDTQYF.

This clone was detected only once. The CDR3 DNA reads TGTGCCAGCAGGGGAGGGGACAGGGGTAATCAGCCCCAGCATTTT. Amino acid sequence: CASRGGDRGNQPQHF. The V call is TRBV6-5, the J call TRBJ1-5, with 10 bases identical to TRBD1. This CDR3 is built from 15 residues. V dropped 6 bases and J dropped 4; count of bases not matched to a gene: 6. The germline gives CDR1 MNHEY, CDR2 SVGAGI.

The chain joins TRBV24-1 to TRBJ2-3, with TRBD2 as a possible D gene (6 bases). Trimming removed 6 bases from V and 2 bases from J, with 14 bases in between. The length of the CDR3 is 15 residues. CDR1 KGHDR and CDR2 SFDVKD come from the germline V gene. The CDR3 here is CATSPRGGITDTQYF. CDR3 nucleotides: TGTGCCACCAGTCCCCGAGGAGGGATCACAGATACGCAGTATTTT.